These 17 T cell receptor beta chains were all obtained from the same sample, sequenced in a study of vaccination effects on CD4 cells after COVID-19. ViraFEST assay sequencing came after antigen-specific CD4+ T cells were expanded with viral peptide pools. CD4+ T cell isolation took place after approximately 11 days of culture. Vaccinated participants had no history of SARS-CoV-2 infection and tested negative for nucleocapsid antibodies. For these receptors, no antigen is known. Generated by immunoSEQ multiplex PCR, the TCRdb table keeps only in-frame clones and is missing some. The table shows 20,000 to 25,000 clones, with 65% to 85% occurring only once. The specimen comprised CD4+ T cells from PBMCs cultured with HCoV-NL63 spike peptides, sampled before COVID-19 vaccination. The origin of the receptors is a human donor who received a COVID-19 vaccine.

The chain recombines TRBV6-5 with TRBJ2-6; no definite D call. The CDR3 spans 13 residues. The V gene's germline CDR1 is MNHEY and CDR2 SVGAGI. Trimming stripped 6 bases from V and 0 bases from J, with 3 bases between. The CDR3 reads CASSSSGANVLTF. The CDR3 DNA follows: TGTGCCAGCAGCAGCTCTGGGGCCAACGTCCTGACTTTC.

The chain couples TRBV29-1 to TRBJ2-5, with 7 bases fitting TRBD1. This CDR3 is 14 amino acids long. From germline, CDR1 is SQVTM and CDR2 ANQGSEA. The V segment lost 6 bases and the J segment 4 bases; nucleotides outside the gene matches: 11. The chain's CDR3 is CSVFDREGGETQYF. In DNA form, the CDR3 reads TGCAGCGTCTTTGACAGGGAAGGGGGAGAGACCCAGTACTTC. The whole variable domain, filled in from reference TRBV29-1 and TRBJ2-5, reads SAVISQKPSRDICQRGTSLTIQCQVDSQVTMMFWYRQQPGQSLTLIATANQGSEATYESGFVIDKFPISRPNLTFSTLTVSNMSPEDSSIYLCSVFDREGGETQYFGPGTRLLVL.

This rearrangement joins TRBV5-6 to TRBJ1-3; TRBD1 matches at 9 bases. Germline V gene data show CDR1 as SGHDT and CDR2 as YYEEEE. The CDR3 has 17 residues. With V trimmed by 5 bases and J by 0 bases, 9 bases remained unmatched. The CDR3, as DNA: TGTGCCAGCAGTAGGGTGGACAGGGGACTCTCTGGAAACACCATATATTTT. This encodes CASSRVDRGLSGNTIYF. Full variable domain (rest looked up from reference TRBV5-6 and TRBJ1-3): DAGVTQSPTHLIKTRGQQVTLRCSPKSGHDTVSWYQQALGQGPQFIFQYYEEEERQRGNFPDRFSGHQFPNYSSELNVNALLLGDSALYLCASSRVDRGLSGNTIYFGEGSWLTVV.

This chain joins TRBV4-2 and TRBJ2-7; TRBD2 aligns across 12 bases. V lost 1 base, J lost 5 bases, and 3 bases stayed unmatched. The CDR3 extends over 15 amino acids. The V gene's germline CDR1 is LGHNA and CDR2 YNFKEQ. The CDR3 bases are TGTGCCAGCAGCCAAGGGGCTAGCGGGAGGGACGAGCAGTACTTC. Amino acid sequence: CASSQGASGRDEQYF.

The V and J genes are TRBV6-5 and TRBJ2-1, with D perhaps matching TRBD1 or TRBD2 (6 bases each). Trimming cost V 4 bases and J 10 bases, with 17 bases left between them. CDR3 length: 14 residues. Germline values: CDR1 MNHEY, CDR2 SVGAGI. The CDR3 DNA sequence: TGTGCCAGCAGTTCCCGAGGGGGGCAGGGGGAGCAGTTCTTC. Encoded protein: CASSSRGGQGEQFF.

The chain uses TRBV28 and TRBJ1-6, with D unclear. Trimming left V 7 bases short and J 13 bases short, with 11 bases between. CDR1 and CDR2 from the germline V gene are MDHEN and SYDVKM. This CDR3 spans 11 amino acids. The CDR3 region is CASNAMGPLHF. DNA for the CDR3: TGTGCCAGCAACGCAATGGGGCCCCTCCACTTT. The full variable domain, in which reference TRBV28 and TRBJ1-6 provide the parts outside the CDR3, is DVKVTQSSRYLVKRTGEKVFLECVQDMDHENMFWYRQDPGLGLRLIYFSYDVKMKEKGDIPEGYSVSREKKERFSLILESASTNQTSMYLCASNAMGPLHFGNGTRLTVT.

This clone was recorded only once. V gene TRBV6-5 combines with J gene TRBJ1-1, with a tentative D call TRBD1 (6 bases). Trimming shortened V by 6 bases and J by 0 bases, and 8 bases separated the two germline ends. Germline loops: CDR1 MNHEY, CDR2 SVGAGI. The CDR3 sequence is 13 residues long. This CDR3 is CASSRTVNTEAFF. CDR3 in DNA: TGTGCCAGCAGCCGGACAGTGAACACTGAAGCTTTCTTT.

This rearrangement joins TRBV5-5 to TRBJ2-1, with D unresolved. V was clipped by 2 bases and J by 4 bases, with 4 bases between them. The CDR3 has 12 residues. CDR1 and CDR2 from the germline V gene are SGHKS and YYEKEE (reference sequence). Written as DNA, the CDR3 is TGTGCCAGCAGCTTCCGTTACAATGAGCAGTTCTTC. Its protein product is CASSFRYNEQFF.

V is TRBV12-3 or TRBV12-4 and J is TRBJ1-3; the match to TRBD1 covers 7 bases. With V trimmed by 6 bases and J by 9 bases, 5 bases remained unmatched. This CDR3 region has 12 residues. The CDR3 loop is CASSRQGGTIYF. In DNA form, the CDR3 reads TGTGCCAGCAGCCGACAGGGAGGCACCATATATTTT.

This clone has just one count. This chain uses TRBV7-2 with TRBJ1-2; TRBD1 aligns across 7 bases. V was pared by 4 bases and J by 6 bases, with 5 bases of the junction left unmatched. The CDR3 spans 13 residues. Looked up from germline, CDR1 is SGHTA and CDR2 is FQGNSA. This chain's CDR3 is CASSSQGVDGYTF. In DNA form, the CDR3 reads TGTGCCAGCAGCTCCCAGGGGGTCGATGGCTACACCTTC.

The chain couples TRBV28 to TRBJ2-7; 11 bases match TRBD2. The ends lost 6 bases at V and 3 bases at J; junction bases unmatched: 10. The CDR3 has 16 residues. Germline assignment: CDR1 MDHEN and CDR2 SYDVKM. CDR3 amino acids: CASSRPPSGGFYEQYF. DNA of the CDR3: TGTGCCAGCAGCCGTCCCCCTAGCGGGGGGTTCTACGAGCAGTACTTC.

Regarding this clone: The DNA is omitted, as the CDR3 cannot be located on it reliably, and the CDR3 follows TCRdb's listing. The rearrangement uses TRBV21-1 and TRBJ2-1; the table's D call, TRBD2, has no DNA check behind it. TRBV21-1 is an annotated pseudogene. The CDR3 length equals 20 residues, ends included. CDR3 region: CASSKVLVASGSSIYNEQFF.

The rearrangement joins TRBV10-2 to TRBJ1-2; D not certain. The CDR3 has 13 amino acids. Trimming pared 6 bases from V and 0 bases from J, leaving 8 bases between. Germline loops: CDR1 WSHSY, CDR2 SAAADI. The CDR3 bases are TGCGCCAGCAGCCCGGGAACTAACTATGGCTACACCTTC. Amino acids: CASSPGTNYGYTF.

This sequence joins TRBV9 and TRBJ2-2; 7 bases are a match to TRBD1. J was trimmed by 5 bases and V by 4 bases; bases with no gene match: 8. The CDR3 covers 15 residues. CDR1 is SGDLS, CDR2 YYNGEE, per germline. The CDR3 protein is CASSSTGQLTGELFF. CDR3 coding DNA: TGTGCCAGCAGCTCGACGGGACAGCTAACCGGGGAGCTGTTTTTT.

The J gene is TRBJ1-5, the V gene TRBV6-2 or TRBV6-3; 10 nucleotides agree with TRBD1. This CDR3 contains 16 residues. From germline, CDR1 is MNHEY and CDR2 SVGEGT. V was clipped by 3 bases and J by 6 bases; unmatched bases: 8. In nucleotides, the CDR3 is TGTGCCAGCAGTTATCAAGACAGGACAGGGGGTCAGCCCCAGCATTTT. Translated, it gives CASSYQDRTGGQPQHF.

The chain links TRBV25-1 to TRBJ2-3, with 13 bases identical to TRBD2. Germline loops: CDR1 MGHDK, CDR2 SYGVNS. The CDR3 has 15 residues. V shed 2 bases and J 5 bases; nucleotides not matched to a gene: 1. The CDR3 region is CASSERTSGRDTQYF. The CDR3, as DNA: TGTGCCAGCAGTGAACGGACTAGCGGGAGAGATACGCAGTATTTT.

By frequency in the sample, this clone is large. The J gene is TRBJ2-3, the V gene TRBV5-5, with TRBD2 matching 8 bases. J was trimmed by 4 bases and V by 5 bases; bases with no gene match: 9. This CDR3 contains 15 residues. Per germline, CDR1 SGHKS and CDR2 YYEKEE (reference sequence). CDR3 loop: CASRSLAGGPDTQYF. Written as DNA, the CDR3 is TGTGCCAGCAGATCCTTGGCGGGAGGCCCAGATACGCAGTATTTT.